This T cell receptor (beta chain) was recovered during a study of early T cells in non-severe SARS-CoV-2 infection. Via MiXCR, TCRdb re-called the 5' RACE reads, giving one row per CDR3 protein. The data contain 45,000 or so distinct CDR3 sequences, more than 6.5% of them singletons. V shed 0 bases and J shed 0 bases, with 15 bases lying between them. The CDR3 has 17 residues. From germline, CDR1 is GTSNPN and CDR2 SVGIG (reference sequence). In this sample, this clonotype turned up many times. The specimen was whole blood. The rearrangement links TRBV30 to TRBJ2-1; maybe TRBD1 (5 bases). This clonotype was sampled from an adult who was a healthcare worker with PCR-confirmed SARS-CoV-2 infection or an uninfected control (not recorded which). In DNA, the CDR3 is TGTGCCTGGAGTGTAGGTGGACACTGGCCCTCCTACAATGAGCAGTTCTTC. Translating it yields CAWSVGGHWPSYNEQFF.